One TCR beta chain is described in this entry. These data belong to a study of cytomegalovirus exposure and HLA in healthy donors. Turning to the study itself: Findings of an earlier analysis included some 120 million unique TCR beta sequences from 190 million or so T cells.

Primers: 60 Vbeta forward and 13 Jbeta reverse. The assay was immunoSEQ multiplex PCR, and TCRdb's table has in-frame clones only and misses some. The sample includes about 92,000 clones, around 85% of them seen just once. With 2 bases clipped from V and 1 base from J, the junction kept 9 bases outside the gene matches. CDR1 and CDR2 (germline): SEHNR, FQNEAQ (reference sequence). The CDR3 is 17 residues long. This chain joins TRBV7-9 and TRBJ2-7; TRBD2 aligns across 9 bases. This TCR derives from a girl aged 2 to 10 in good health and CMV-seropositive. Specimen: PBMCs. As DNA, the CDR3 is TGTGCCAGCAGCTTATGGCGGGAGGGCCGGGTATCCTACGAGCAGTACTTC. This translates into CASSLWREGRVSYEQYF. The entire variable domain, with the rest obtained from reference TRBV7-9 and TRBJ2-7, is as follows: DTGVSQNPRHKITKRGQNVTFRCDPISEHNRLYWYRQTLGQGPEFLTYFQNEAQLEKSRLLSDRFSAERPKGSFSTLEIQRTEQGDSAMYLCASSLWREGRVSYEQYFGPGTRLTVT.